This T cell receptor (beta chain) was documented in a study of T cell repertoires in cytomegalovirus infection. About the study: Alongside well-studied HLA-B-restricted CMV epitopes, recently identified HLA-C-restricted CMV epitopes were also used. It was the public TCR beta signatures that indicated both CMV infection and matching HLA type. General study points: People with CMV and the relevant HLA were identified by cumulative public TCR beta family frequency.

There are a few counts of this clonotype. The target antigen is unknown. V was trimmed by 2 bases and J by 0 bases, leaving 14 bases between them. The CDR3 runs 17 residues. Germline CDR1 LNHNV, CDR2 YYDKDF (reference sequence). In TCRdb, the reads were re-called with MiXCR into one record per CDR3 protein. The data show roughly 920,000 distinct CDR3 sequences, more than 25% seen once. The chain uses TRBV15 and TRBJ1-5; D unresolved. The sample was cultured CD8+ T cells from PBMCs, taken from culture after CMV antigen stimulation. This sequence was found in a human donor in good health (CMV status not recorded). Some clones in this sample may be carry-over from other donors' samples. CDR3 loop: CATSRSPGGTSNQPQHF. CDR3 bases: TGTGCCACCAGCAGATCTCCGGGAGGAACTAGCAATCAGCCCCAGCATTTT.